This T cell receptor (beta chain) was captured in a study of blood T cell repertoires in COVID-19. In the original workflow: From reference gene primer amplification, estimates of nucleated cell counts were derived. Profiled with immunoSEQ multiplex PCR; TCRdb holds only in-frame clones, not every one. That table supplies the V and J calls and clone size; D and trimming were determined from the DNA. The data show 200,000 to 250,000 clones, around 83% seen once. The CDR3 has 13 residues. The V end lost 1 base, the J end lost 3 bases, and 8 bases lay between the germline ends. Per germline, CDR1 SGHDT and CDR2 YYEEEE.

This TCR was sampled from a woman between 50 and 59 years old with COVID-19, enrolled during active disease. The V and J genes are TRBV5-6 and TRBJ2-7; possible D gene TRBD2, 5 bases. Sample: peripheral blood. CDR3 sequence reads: CASSLSGGYEQYF. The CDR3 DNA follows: TGTGCCAGCAGCTTGTCAGGAGGCTACGAGCAGTACTTC.